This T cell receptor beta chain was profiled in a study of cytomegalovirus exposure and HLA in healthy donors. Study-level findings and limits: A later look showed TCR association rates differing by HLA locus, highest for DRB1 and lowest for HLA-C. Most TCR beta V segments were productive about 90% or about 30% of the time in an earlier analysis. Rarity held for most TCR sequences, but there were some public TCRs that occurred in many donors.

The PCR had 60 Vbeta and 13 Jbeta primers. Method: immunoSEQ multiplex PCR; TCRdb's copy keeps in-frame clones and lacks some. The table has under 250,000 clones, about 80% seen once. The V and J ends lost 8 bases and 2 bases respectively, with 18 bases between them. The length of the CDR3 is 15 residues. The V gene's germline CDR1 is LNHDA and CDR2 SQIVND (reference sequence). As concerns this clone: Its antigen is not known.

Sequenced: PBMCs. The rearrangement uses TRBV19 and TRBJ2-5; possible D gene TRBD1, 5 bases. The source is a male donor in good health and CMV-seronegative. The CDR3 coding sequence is TGTGCCAGTGTGGACGAAACAGGTTTACAAGAGACCCAGTACTTC. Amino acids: CASVDETGLQETQYF.